The 19 T cell receptor beta chains reported below all come from one sample, sequenced in a study of T-cell reconstitution after alpha-beta-depleted transplantation in children listed by TCRdb under 2016. Libraries were made using PCR. These reads were obtained on an Illumina HiSeq 2500. TCR library preparation used molecular barcoding, with unique molecular identifiers applied to normalize quantification of the TCRbeta repertoire. In-frame beta chains were kept once TCRdb had trimmed the public reads at Q25 with fastp and called clones with MiXCR. Every entry covers one CDR3 protein and lists the most common genes and DNA from its rows. The sample includes 400,000 to 550,000 distinct CDR3 sequences, with over 9.5% observed a single time. The top ten clones comprise 2% to 2.5% of the sample. Sample treatment or condition, as interpreted from the label and publication: allogeneic hematopoietic cell transplantation with graft depleted of TCRalphabeta T cells and CD19 B cells.

The sample was PBMCs, taken before TCRalphabeta/CD19-depleted stem cell transplant. These receptors all come from a child aged 2-9 years with inherited bone marrow failure, due to receive a stem cell transplant.

This clonotype was counted ten times or more. The gene calls are TRBV5-5 and TRBJ2-1; D ambiguous. The CDR3 runs to 16 residues. V was cut by 4 bases and J by 5 bases, with 19 bases left in between. Germline CDR1 is SGHKS and CDR2 is YYEKEE (reference sequence). The CDR3 sequence is CASSGLGRITHNEQFF. The CDR3, as DNA: TGTGCCAGCAGCGGCCTAGGGCGGATAACCCACAATGAGCAGTTCTTC.

This clonotype has a count of ten or more. The CDR3 reads CASSPYARCNEQFF. DNA for the CDR3: TGCGCCAGCAGCCCGTACGCAAGGTGCAATGAGCAGTTCTTC. V is TRBV4-3 and J is TRBJ2-1; the D is unclear. The germline gives CDR1 LGHNA, CDR2 YSLEER. Trimming left V 4 bases short and J 6 bases short, with 13 bases between. The CDR3 is 14 residues long.

Ten or more counts support this clonotype. The rearrangement joins TRBV29-1 to TRBJ1-1; 7 positions agree with TRBD1. Trimming cost V 6 bases and J 2 bases; bases outside gene matches: 15. The germline CDR1 and CDR2 sequences are SQVTM and ANQGSEA. The CDR3 runs to 16 residues. The CDR3 protein is CSVRPIYRGQNTEAFF. DNA of the CDR3: TGCAGCGTACGACCTATCTACAGGGGACAAAACACTGAAGCTTTCTTT. The full variable domain, its missing parts supplied by reference TRBV29-1 and TRBJ1-1, is SAVISQKPSRDICQRGTSLTIQCQVDSQVTMMFWYRQQPGQSLTLIATANQGSEATYESGFVIDKFPISRPNLTFSTLTVSNMSPEDSSIYLCSVRPIYRGQNTEAFFGQGTRLTVV.

This clonotype occurred many times. The V and J genes are TRBV5-5 and TRBJ2-7; no definite D call. The CDR3 is 13 residues long. V was trimmed by 0 bases and J by 2 bases, leaving 6 bases between them. Germline V gene lookup returns CDR1 SGHKS and CDR2 YYEKEE (reference sequence). The CDR3 DNA sequence: TGTGCCAGCAGCTTGGTATCTACCTACGAGCAGTACTTC. Translation gives CASSLVSTYEQYF.

This clonotype was observed at least ten times. This chain connects TRBV4-3 to TRBJ2-2; 8 nucleotides line up with TRBD1. Trimming removed 4 bases from V and 3 bases from J; junction bases left unmatched: 7. CDR3 length: 16 amino acids. Germline values: CDR1 LGHNA, CDR2 YSLEER. CDR3 residues: CASSREDRVDTGELFF. The CDR3 bases are TGCGCCAGCAGCCGAGAGGACAGGGTTGACACCGGGGAGCTGTTTTTT.

There are many counts of this clonotype. The chain is built from TRBV7-8 and TRBJ2-3, with 7 bases matching TRBD1. CDR1 is SGHVS and CDR2 is FQNEAQ in the germline V gene. The CDR3 is made up of 14 amino acids. The trim removed 5 bases at V and 6 bases at J, leaving 8 bases unmatched. Here the CDR3 reads CASSKGAGMDTQYF. In nucleotides, the CDR3 is TGTGCCAGCAGCAAGGGGGCAGGGATGGATACGCAGTATTTT.

In its sample, this clonotype was seen many times. The V gene is TRBV6-2 or TRBV6-3, the J gene TRBJ2-4; D not resolved. Trimming removed 10 bases at V and 6 bases at J, with 22 bases between. Germline CDR1 reads MNHEY; CDR2 reads SVGEGT. CDR3 length equals 15 residues. The CDR3 nucleotides read TGTGCCACCGTACGAGGCGGAGCCGGCCTAAACATTCAGTACTTC. This translates into CATVRGGAGLNIQYF.

This clonotype showed up many times. In DNA form, the CDR3 reads TGTGCCAGCAGTTTGGTAGGGTCGAATGAAAAACTGTTTTTT. Translation gives CASSLVGSNEKLFF. The chain recombines TRBV27 with TRBJ1-4; D is unresolved. Looked up from germline, CDR1 is MNHEY and CDR2 is SMNVEV (reference sequence). CDR3 length: 14 residues. V was pared by 3 bases and J by 5 bases, with 10 bases between.

This clonotype was detected ten times or more. V gene TRBV7-2 combines with J gene TRBJ2-7, with unresolved D. From germline, CDR1 is SGHTA and CDR2 FQGNSA. This CDR3 comprises 15 residues. The V gene lost 1 base and the J gene lost 7 bases, with 17 bases spanning the gap. CDR3 region: CASSLDWAAYAEQYF. DNA for the CDR3: TGTGCCAGCAGCTTAGATTGGGCGGCTTACGCAGAGCAGTACTTC.

This clonotype was recorded many times. The rearrangement uses TRBV20-1 and TRBJ1-6; 10 bases align to TRBD1. The junction had 6 bases not matched to a gene; V was cut back by 3 bases and J by 13 bases. The germline V gene encodes CDR1 DFQATT and CDR2 SNEGSKA (reference sequence). This CDR3 comprises 13 residues. CDR3 amino acids: CSARRDRGSPLHF. The CDR3 nucleotides are TGCAGTGCTAGGCGGGACAGGGGTTCCCCCCTCCACTTT.

This clonotype was recorded many times. The chain combines TRBV4-3 with TRBJ1-2; D remains ambiguous. Trimming shortened V by 0 bases and J by 0 bases, and 5 bases separated the two germline ends. The CDR3 is made up of 14 amino acids. CDR1 and CDR2 (germline): LGHNA, YSLEER. The CDR3 nucleotides read TGCGCCAGCAGCCAAGACAGATCTAACTATGGCTACACCTTC. Encoded protein: CASSQDRSNYGYTF.

This clonotype was observed many times. The chain recombines TRBV5-1 with TRBJ2-3; possible D gene TRBD1, 6 bases. With 1 base removed from V and 3 bases from J, the gap between germline ends came to 12 bases. CDR3 size: 15 residues. CDR1 is SGHRS, CDR2 YFSETQ, per germline. CDR3 loop: CASSLLTGWTDTQYF. Written as DNA, the CDR3 is TGCGCCAGCAGCTTGTTAACAGGGTGGACAGATACGCAGTATTTT.

This clonotype was detected many times. The chain carries TRBV4-3 and TRBJ1-1; possibly TRBD1 for D (6 bases). CDR1 is LGHNA, CDR2 YSLEER, per germline. The CDR3 has 18 amino acids. V was cut by 0 bases and J by 4 bases, with 21 bases left in between. CDR3 residues: CASSQDVASRGLRTEAFF. The CDR3 DNA reads as TGCGCCAGCAGCCAAGACGTGGCGAGCAGGGGTCTGCGCACTGAAGCTTTCTTT.

The chain carries TRBV23-1 and TRBJ2-3; TRBD2 agrees at 8 bases. TRBV23-1 is an ORF, with its function uncertain. This CDR3 has 16 amino acids. With V trimmed by 4 bases and J by 1 base, 7 bases remained unmatched. The CDR3 nucleotides read TGCGCCAGCAGTCCCGCCCACGGGGGGGGCACAGATACGCAGTATTTT. Translated, it gives CASSPAHGGGTDTQYF.

This clonotype was found many times. V gene TRBV5-1 combines with J gene TRBJ1-1, with D unresolved. This CDR3 contains 13 residues. Trimming took 4 bases from V and 4 from J, leaving 11 bases between them. Per germline, CDR1 SGHRS and CDR2 YFSETQ. CDR3 bases: TGCGCCAGCAGCCATAGGGAAGGCACTGAAGCTTTCTTT. It codes for CASSHREGTEAFF.

In its sample, this clonotype was seen many times. A junction end diverges from the germline sequence, so it may reflect a read error. The rearrangement joins TRBV4-2 to TRBJ2-3; 7 nucleotides agree with TRBD2. This CDR3 comprises 17 residues. The V gene's germline CDR1 is LGHNA and CDR2 YNFKEQ. The CDR3 sequence: CASSQYVRLADTDTQYF. The CDR3 nucleotides read TGCGCCAGCAGCCAATATGTTAGGCTAGCGGACACAGATACGCAGTATTTT.

This clonotype was observed many times. The chain carries TRBV27 and TRBJ2-5; D may correspond to TRBD1 or TRBD2 (5 bases each). The ends were cut back, 0 bases at V and 1 base at J, with 6 bases in the middle. CDR1 is MNHEY and CDR2 is SMNVEV in the germline V gene (reference sequence). The CDR3 loop spans 14 amino acids. CDR3 bases: TGTGCCAGCAGTTTATCGAGGGGCCAAGAGACCCAGTACTTC. This gives the protein CASSLSRGQETQYF.

This clonotype appeared once. The chain has TRBV19 and TRBJ1-6; TRBD1 is a possible D gene (6 bases). Trimming shortened V by 1 base and J by 7 bases, and 14 bases separated the two germline ends. The CDR3 has 16 residues. Germline CDR1 reads LNHDA; CDR2 reads SQIVND (reference sequence). The CDR3 is CASSIGARGRNSPLHF. The DNA of the CDR3 is TGTGCCAGTAGTATAGGGGCCAGGGGCCGAAATTCACCCCTCCACTTT.

A remark on this clonotype: This may arise from a read error, as a much more abundant clone is one base away. V is TRBV10-3 and J is TRBJ2-2, with D unclear. This CDR3 is 12 amino acids long. Germline lookup yields CDR1 ENHRY and CDR2 SYGVKD. The CDR3 loop is CTIKRETGELFF. CDR3 sequence (DNA): TGTACCATCAAACGAGAAACCGGGGAGCTGTTTTTT.